The next 26 T cell receptor beta chains were all read from a single sample in a study of response to subunit inactivated influenza vaccine. In TCRdb, the RT-PCR reads were re-called with MiXCR into one record per CDR3 protein. This sample has about 570,000 distinct CDR3 sequences, with approximately 11% found just once. In addition, the sample was reused for a study of T cells expressing NK-cell markers. That report adds: UMIs accompanied the 5'RACE template switching by which TCR beta cDNA was made.

The sequencing here drew on PBMCs from blood, taken on the day of vaccination. The receptors shown here come from a man in his fifties or sixties who received an inactivated influenza vaccine.

This clonotype was counted at least ten times. V gene TRBV5-1 combines with J gene TRBJ2-3; D not resolved. The V end lost 2 bases, the J end lost 2 bases, and 12 bases lay between the germline ends. Germline V lookup: CDR1 SGHRS, CDR2 YFSETQ. This CDR3 contains 15 residues. CDR3 residues: CASSLIARTTDTQYF. CDR3 nucleotides: TGCGCCAGCAGCTTAATCGCCCGGACCACAGATACGCAGTATTTT.

This clonotype was picked up a small number of times. The genes are TRBV11-2 and TRBJ2-3; unclear D gene. V shed 1 base and J shed 0 bases, with 11 bases lying between them. CDR1 is SGHAT and CDR2 is FQNNGV in the germline V gene. CDR3 length equals 16 residues. The CDR3 here is CASSLGAGRSTDTQYF. In DNA form, the CDR3 reads TGTGCCAGCAGCTTAGGAGCTGGGCGTAGCACAGATACGCAGTATTTT.

The chain couples TRBV5-1 to TRBJ2-7, with TRBD1 matching over 7 bases. The CDR3 spans 16 residues. Germline trimming cut 4 bases from V and 0 bases from J; bases unmatched to any gene: 10. Per the germline V gene, CDR1 is SGHRS and CDR2 is YFSETQ. Written as DNA, the CDR3 is TGCGCCAGCAGCATCGGCCCGGGACAGATCTCCTACGAGCAGTACTTC. This translates into CASSIGPGQISYEQYF.

Only a few counts were recorded for this clonotype. The chain links TRBV3-1 to TRBJ2-5, with D unclear. The V and J ends lost 0 bases and 5 bases respectively, with 10 bases between them. The CDR3 sequence is 14 residues long. Germline loops: CDR1 LGHDT, CDR2 YNNKEL (reference sequence). The CDR3 DNA reads as TGTGCCAGCAGCCAAGAACCACAAAGCGAGACCCAGTACTTC. This gives the protein CASSQEPQSETQYF.

This clonotype was observed at least ten times. The chain combines TRBV12-3 or TRBV12-4 with TRBJ2-1; 7 nucleotides line up with TRBD1. V lost 6 bases and J lost 2; bases outside the gene matches: 7. CDR3 length equals 15 residues. This chain's CDR3 is CASRKTTGTYNEQFF. The CDR3 coding sequence is TGTGCCAGCAGGAAAACGACAGGGACCTACAATGAGCAGTTCTTC.

This clonotype was found a few times. This chain joins TRBV7-2 and TRBJ2-7; 8 bases map to TRBD2. This CDR3 is 16 amino acids long. The V segment lost 4 bases and the J segment 1 base; nucleotides outside the gene matches: 9. The germline V gene has CDR1 SGHTA and CDR2 FQGNSA. The CDR3 DNA reads TGTGCCAGCAGCTCGGGAGGGACTATTTCGTCCTACGAGCAGTACTTC. Protein product: CASSSGGTISSYEQYF.

The rearrangement links TRBV29-1 to TRBJ2-3; weak D call: TRBD1 (5 bases). Trimming left V 4 bases short and J 6 bases short, with 11 bases between. CDR1 and CDR2 (germline): SQVTM, ANQGSEA. There are 12 residues in the CDR3. The CDR3 sequence: CSVVRDGDTQYF. DNA of the CDR3: TGCAGCGTTGTCAGGGATGGGGATACGCAGTATTTT.

This clonotype occurred a few times. This chain uses TRBV7-9 with TRBJ1-3, with D unclear. V was trimmed by 1 base and J by 8 bases, leaving 3 bases between them. Per the germline V gene, CDR1 is SEHNR and CDR2 is FQNEAQ (reference sequence). This CDR3 has 11 residues. The CDR3 DNA is TGTGCCAGCAGCTTAGTAGACACCATATATTTT. Protein product: CASSLVDTIYF. The variable domain in full, completed from reference TRBV7-9 and TRBJ1-3, reads DTGVSQNPRHKITKRGQNVTFRCDPISEHNRLYWYRQTLGQGPEFLTYFQNEAQLEKSRLLSDRFSAERPKGSFSTLEIQRTEQGDSAMYLCASSLVDTIYFGEGSWLTVV.

This clonotype has just a few counts. The J gene is TRBJ1-4, the V gene TRBV4-2; 9 bases fit TRBD1. There are 15 residues in the CDR3. The J segment lost 8 bases and the V segment lost 1 base, leaving 5 bases of the junction unmatched. Germline CDR1 LGHNA, CDR2 YNFKEQ. The CDR3 sequence: CASSQVGTGLEKLFF. In nucleotides, the CDR3 is TGTGCCAGCAGCCAAGTCGGGACAGGGTTAGAAAAACTGTTTTTT.

In this sample, this clonotype turned up a few times. This sequence joins TRBV10-3 and TRBJ1-5; the D gene is possibly TRBD1 (6 bases). The CDR3 is 15 residues long. V lost 10 bases and J lost 2, with 18 bases in between. CDR1 is ENHRY, CDR2 SYGVKD, per germline. The CDR3 reads CATIQGLGGNQPQHF. The CDR3 bases are TGTGCCACTATTCAGGGGCTAGGGGGCAATCAGCCCCAGCATTTT.

This chain joins TRBV12-3 or TRBV12-4 and TRBJ2-1; 8 positions agree with TRBD2. CDR3 length: 15 residues. The V gene end was trimmed by 3 bases and the J gene end by 8 bases; junction bases not matched to a gene: 9. The CDR3, as DNA: TGTGCCAGCAGTTTCCCCACGGGGGGGCCTGATGAGCAGTTCTTC. This translates into CASSFPTGGPDEQFF.

This clonotype was counted only a few times. V is TRBV28 and J is TRBJ2-5; D is perhaps TRBD1 (5 bases). The CDR3 runs 12 residues. CDR1 is MDHEN, CDR2 SYDVKM, per germline. Trimming cost V 10 bases and J 13 bases, with 22 bases left between them. The CDR3 here is CATWVSGQRGYF. Written as DNA, the CDR3 is TGTGCCACATGGGTCTCAGGACAAAGGGGGTACTTC.

The chain recombines TRBV19 with TRBJ1-1; possible D gene TRBD1, 6 bases. Germline loops: CDR1 LNHDA, CDR2 SQIVND (reference sequence). V was cut by 4 bases and J by 4 bases, with 10 bases left in between. This CDR3 is built from 13 residues. The CDR3 reads CASSTRGGTEAFF. The CDR3 nucleotides are TGTGCCAGTAGTACCAGGGGAGGCACTGAAGCTTTCTTT.

This chain joins TRBV10-3 and TRBJ2-7; D might be TRBD2 (5 bases). Germline V gives CDR1 ENHRY, CDR2 SYGVKD. V lost 2 bases, J lost 6 bases, and 11 bases lay in between. CDR3 length: 13 amino acids. CDR3 DNA: TGTGCCATCAGTGAGGAGGGTACCCGCGAGCAGTACTTC. Translation gives CAISEEGTREQYF.

This clonotype was observed a few times. This rearrangement joins TRBV18 to TRBJ2-1; 9 bases agree with TRBD1. V was clipped by 3 bases and J by 3 bases; unmatched bases: 9. CDR1 KGHSH and CDR2 LQKENI come from the germline V gene. CDR3 length equals 17 residues. The CDR3 DNA sequence: TGTGCCAGCTCACCCAGACCCGGGACAGGGTTCTACAATGAGCAGTTCTTC. This translates into CASSPRPGTGFYNEQFF.

The J gene is TRBJ2-5, the V gene TRBV10-3, with a weak D call TRBD1 (5 bases). There are 13 residues in the CDR3. The V end lost 2 bases, the J end lost 5 bases, and 9 bases lay between the germline ends. Germline lookup yields CDR1 ENHRY and CDR2 SYGVKD. The CDR3 region has the DNA TGTGCCATCAGTGAGACAGGAAGGGAGACCCAGTACTTC. It specifies CAISETGRETQYF.

This clonotype was picked up a small number of times. The V and J genes are TRBV7-8 and TRBJ2-3; the D is unclear. CDR1 and CDR2 (germline): SGHVS, FQNEAQ. This CDR3 contains 13 residues. The germline V and J ends were trimmed by 6 bases and 3 bases, with 10 bases remaining between them. Here the CDR3 DNA reads TGTGCCAGCAGTTGGCCAAGAACAGATACGCAGTATTTT. Translation gives CASSWPRTDTQYF.

The CDR3, as DNA: TGTGCCAGCAGGCTGGGTCGCAGCTCCTACAATGAGCAGTTCTTC. Residues: CASRLGRSSYNEQFF. This chain uses TRBV2 with TRBJ2-1; the D is unclear. CDR1 is SNHLY and CDR2 is FYNNEI in the germline V gene. This CDR3 region has 15 residues. The V gene lost 6 bases and the J gene lost 0 bases, with 12 bases spanning the gap.

In this sample, this clonotype turned up a few times. The rearrangement uses TRBV2 and TRBJ1-6; a possible D gene is TRBD1 (6 bases). V was pared by 3 bases and J by 7 bases, with 10 bases between. There are 14 residues in the CDR3. Looked up from germline, CDR1 is SNHLY and CDR2 is FYNNEI. The CDR3 loop reads CASSDRTVNSPLHF. CDR3 bases: TGTGCCAGCAGTGACAGGACAGTAAATTCACCCCTCCACTTT. The full variable domain, with the rest looked up from reference TRBV2 and TRBJ1-6, is EPEVTQTPSHQVTQMGQEVILRCVPISNHLYFYWYRQILGQKVEFLVSFYNNEISEKSEIFDDQFSVERPDGSNFTLKIRSTKLEDSAMYFCASSDRTVNSPLHFGNGTRLTVT.

This clonotype has just a few counts. This sequence joins TRBV4-2 and TRBJ2-1, with TRBD2 matching 8 bases. CDR3 length: 17 amino acids. CDR1 and CDR2 (germline): LGHNA, YNFKEQ. With 0 bases clipped from V and 6 bases from J, the junction kept 10 bases outside the gene matches. Written as DNA, the CDR3 is TGTGCCAGCAGCCAAGATAGGTTAATAGCGGGGTTCAATGAGCAGTTCTTC. Translating it yields CASSQDRLIAGFNEQFF.

There are a few counts of this clonotype. The chain combines TRBV28 with TRBJ2-7; 9 nucleotides align to TRBD2. Germline CDR1 is MDHEN and CDR2 is SYDVKM. V gave up 5 bases and J gave up 6 bases; unmatched junction bases: 11. The CDR3 consists of 15 residues. The CDR3 sequence is CASSTRGRVAAEQYF. CDR3 DNA sequence: TGTGCCAGCAGTACCCGCGGGAGGGTTGCCGCCGAGCAGTACTTC.

Ten or more counts support this clonotype. V is TRBV7-2 and J is TRBJ2-6; D is unclear. CDR1 is SGHTA, CDR2 FQGNSA, per germline. Trimming removed 5 bases from V and 3 bases from J, with 8 bases in between. The CDR3 is 14 residues long. The chain's CDR3 is CASSRMSGANVLTF. CDR3 DNA sequence: TGTGCCAGCAGCCGTATGAGTGGGGCCAACGTCCTGACTTTC.

This clonotype has just a few counts. The chain links TRBV20-1 to TRBJ2-7, with a weak D call TRBD2 (6 bases). The CDR3 extends over 12 amino acids. In germline, CDR1 is DFQATT, CDR2 SNEGSKA (reference sequence). This CDR3 is CRAGTDSYEQYF. The CDR3 DNA reads TGCAGGGCCGGGACTGACTCCTACGAGCAGTACTTC.

The rearrangement uses TRBV7-2 and TRBJ2-7; D is perhaps TRBD2 (6 bases). The CDR3 length is 14 residues. Per germline, CDR1 SGHTA and CDR2 FQGNSA. The ends were cut back, 1 base at V and 3 bases at J, with 10 bases in the middle. The CDR3 region is CASSLESGVYEQYF. The CDR3 DNA follows: TGTGCCAGCAGCTTAGAATCGGGAGTCTACGAGCAGTACTTC.

The chain uses TRBV9 and TRBJ2-2, with 13 bases lining up with TRBD2. Germline CDR1 and CDR2: SGDLS and YYNGEE. This CDR3 has 16 residues. Losses at the gene ends were 0 bases for V and 6 bases for J; bases not matched to a gene: 2. Here the CDR3 reads CASSVGTSGSPGELFF. CDR3 DNA sequence: TGTGCCAGCAGCGTAGGGACTAGCGGGAGTCCCGGGGAGCTGTTTTTT.

This clonotype occurred a few times. V gene TRBV20-1 combines with J gene TRBJ2-7, with 7 nucleotides matching TRBD1. There are 13 residues in the CDR3. From germline, CDR1 is DFQATT and CDR2 SNEGSKA (reference sequence). V trimming: 5 bases; J trimming: 6 bases; junction bases outside the gene matches: 10. The CDR3 is CSARRTGRGEQYF. CDR3 in DNA: TGCAGTGCTCGGAGGACAGGTCGGGGCGAGCAGTACTTC.